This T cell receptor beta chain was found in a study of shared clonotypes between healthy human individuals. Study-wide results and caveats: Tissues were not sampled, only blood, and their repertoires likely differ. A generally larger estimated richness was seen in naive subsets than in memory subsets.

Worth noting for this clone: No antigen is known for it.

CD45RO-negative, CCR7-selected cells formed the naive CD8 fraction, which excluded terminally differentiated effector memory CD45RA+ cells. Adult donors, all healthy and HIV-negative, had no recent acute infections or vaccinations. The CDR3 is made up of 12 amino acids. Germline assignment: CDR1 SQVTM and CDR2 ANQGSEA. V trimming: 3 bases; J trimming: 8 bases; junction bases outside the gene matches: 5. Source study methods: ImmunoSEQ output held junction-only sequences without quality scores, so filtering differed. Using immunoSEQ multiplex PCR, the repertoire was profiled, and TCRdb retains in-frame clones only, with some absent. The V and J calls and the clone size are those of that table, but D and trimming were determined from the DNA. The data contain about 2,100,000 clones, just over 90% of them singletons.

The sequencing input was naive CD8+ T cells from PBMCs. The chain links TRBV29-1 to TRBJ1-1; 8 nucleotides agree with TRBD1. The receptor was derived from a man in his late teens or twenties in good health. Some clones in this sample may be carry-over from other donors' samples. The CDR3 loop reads CSVDVQGAEAFF. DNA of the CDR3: TGCAGCGTTGACGTCCAGGGGGCCGAAGCTTTCTTT.